This TCR beta chain was recorded in a study of technical replicates of blood from a few donors. Measured with immunoSEQ multiplex PCR; TCRdb has only the in-frame clones, and not every one. The data show 95,000 or so clones, approximately 95% seen once. The sample holds one count of this clone. The receptor comes from a human donor in good health. Sequencing used T cells isolated from PBMCs.

The chain's CDR3 is CSVEDRGSSGEKLFF. The CDR3, as DNA: TGCAGCGTTGAGGACAGGGGGTCCTCGGGAGAAAAACTGTTTTTT. J is TRBJ1-4 and V is TRBV29-1; 10 bases match TRBD1. This CDR3 is 15 amino acids long. CDR1 SQVTM and CDR2 ANQGSEA come from the germline V gene. The trim removed 3 bases at V and 8 bases at J, leaving 9 bases unmatched.